The clone carrying this T cell receptor beta chain was seen a few times. TCRdb independently ran MiXCR on the 5' RACE reads; one entry per CDR3 protein. The top ten clones hold 20% to 25% of a sample with 190,000 or so distinct CDR3 sequences, about 22% of them seen once. The data belong to a study of T-cell memory formation after mild COVID-19. Germline-derived CDR1 and CDR2 are SQVTM and ANQGSEA. V gave up 8 bases and J gave up 5 bases; unmatched junction bases: 8. The CDR3 extends over 12 amino acids. The rearrangement joins TRBV29-1 to TRBJ2-5; 7 nucleotides line up with TRBD1. The sequenced material came from PBMCs or a T cell subset sorted from them (not recorded which). The sequence came from an adult woman who had mild COVID-19 (a few samples of this study predate the infection). Cell type and time point are not known. The CDR3 DNA reads TGCAGCTCCCGGGACAGTTGGGAGACCCAGTACTTC. Translating gives CSSRDSWETQYF.